The rows below give T cell receptor beta chains drawn from one sample of a study of post-analysis software for immune sequencing data. One entry per CDR3 protein results from TCRdb running MiXCR on the PCR reads. The sample has approximately 730,000 distinct CDR3 sequences, around 45% seen once. The sample comprised blood. These receptors all stem from a girl between 10 and 17 years old with multiple sclerosis. CDR3s include the opening cysteine and the closing phenylalanine or tryptophan. A D gene is named only where the DNA matches it firmly. Expanded clones are given a class, and other clones once, few, many or no size at all.

. | TRBJ1-2 | TRBV29-1 | . | CSVGSPERGYTF | TGCAGCGTTGGGTCGCCAGAGCGTGGCTACACCTTC
. | TRBJ2-1 | TRBV24-1 | . | CATSDETGFNEQFF | TGTGCCACCAGTGATGAGACAGGTTTTAATGAGCAGTTCTTC
TRBD1 | TRBJ1-2 | TRBV7-8 | few | CASSLFTGGADGTYGYTF | TGTGCCAGCAGCTTATTCACAGGGGGCGCGGATGGAACTTATGGCTACACCTTC
TRBD2 | TRBJ2-7 | TRBV29-1 | . | CSVEDASGRGDSYEQYF | TGCAGCGTTGAAGATGCTTCTGGGAGGGGTGACTCCTACGAGCAGTACTTC
. | TRBJ2-7 | TRBV12-3/TRBV12-4 | few | CASSLLSSGFYEQYF | TGTGCCAGCAGTCTATTAAGTAGCGGCTTCTACGAGCAGTACTTC
. | TRBJ2-7 | TRBV7-3 | . | CASSLTVGYAQYF | TGTGCCAGCAGCTTAACCGTGGGCTACGCGCAGTACTTC
. | TRBJ2-7 | TRBV20-1 | . | CSARGGTVSYEQYF | TGCAGTGCTAGGGGCGGGACGGTGAGCTACGAGCAGTACTTC
. | TRBJ2-1 | TRBV30 | . | CAWSVVRGRGSYNEQFF | TGTGCCTGGAGTGTCGTCCGGGGGCGAGGGTCCTACAATGAGCAGTTCTTC
. | TRBJ2-7 | TRBV7-6 | few | CASSRTRSYEQYF | TGTGCCAGCAGCCGGACAAGATCGTACGAGCAGTACTTC
. | TRBJ2-7 | TRBV4-1 | few | CASSQAFGRYEQYF | TGCGCCAGCAGCCAAGCCTTTGGGCGCTACGAGCAGTACTTC
. | TRBJ2-3 | TRBV6-5 | once | CASSLADATDTQYF | TGTGCCAGCAGCCTTGCTGATGCCACAGATACGCAGTATTTT
TRBD1 | TRBJ2-3 | TRBV7-8 | . | CASSPRTGPSPDTQYF | TGTGCCAGCAGCCCCAGGACAGGGCCTAGCCCAGATACGCAGTATTTT
TRBD1 | TRBJ2-7 | TRBV27 | . | CASRPLGTGEDNEQYF | TGTGCCAGCAGACCACTCGGGACAGGGGAAGACAACGAGCAGTACTTC
. | TRBJ1-5 | TRBV7-8 | . | CASSRTAINQPQHF | TGTGCCAGCAGTAGGACAGCGATAAATCAGCCCCAGCATTTT
. | TRBJ2-7 | TRBV5-6 | . | CASSSSKGGYEQYF | TGTGCCAGCAGCTCCTCCAAGGGCGGCTACGAGCAGTACTTC
TRBD2 | TRBJ2-7 | TRBV6-2/TRBV6-3 | few | CASSYSMYDAGAYEQYF | TGTGCCAGCAGTTACTCGATGTATGACGCGGGAGCCTACGAGCAGTACTTC
TRBD2 | TRBJ2-7 | TRBV12-3/TRBV12-4 | . | CASRTSGKNYEQYF | TGTGCCAGCAGAACTAGCGGGAAAAATTACGAGCAGTACTTC
. | TRBJ1-2 | TRBV12-3/TRBV12-4 | few | CATLKGGQLGYTF | TGTGCCACCCTAAAGGGAGGGCAACTTGGCTACACCTTC
. | TRBJ2-5 | TRBV15 | . | CATSSSRTGQETQYF | TGTGCCACCAGCTCAAGTCGGACGGGACAAGAGACCCAGTACTTC
. | TRBJ1-1 | TRBV28 | . | CASGNRNTEAFF | TGTGCCAGCGGCAACAGGAACACTGAAGCTTTCTTT
. | TRBJ2-1 | TRBV6-2/TRBV6-3 | once | CASNTNPNAVGEQFF | TGTGCCAGCAATACAAACCCAAACGCGGTGGGTGAGCAGTTCTTC
. | TRBJ2-3 | TRBV3-1 | many | CASSPIGTDTQYF | TGTGCCAGCAGTCCAATAGGCACAGATACGCAGTATTTT
. | TRBJ2-7 | TRBV10-3 | few | CAISERDQGNEQYF | TGTGCCATCAGTGAGAGGGACCAGGGTAACGAGCAGTACTTC
. | TRBJ2-7 | TRBV7-2 | many | CASSLLYEQYF | TGTGCCAGCAGTTTATTGTACGAGCAGTACTTC
TRBD2 | TRBJ2-3 | TRBV27 | . | CASSLLLARGSDTQYF | TGTGCCAGCAGTTTATTACTAGCGAGAGGGAGCGATACGCAGTATTTT
. | TRBJ1-1 | TRBV5-6 | many | CASQPPYRRGRNTEAFF | TGTGCCAGCCAGCCTCCTTATCGACGGGGAAGAAACACTGAAGCTTTCTTT
TRBD2 | TRBJ2-7 | TRBV5-1 | few | CASSLSSGSRGEQYF | TGCGCCAGCAGCTTGTCTAGCGGGAGTCGAGGCGAGCAGTACTTC
. | TRBJ2-3 | TRBV5-8 | . | CASSLGLRDRTDTQYF | TGTGCCAGCAGCTTGGGGCTGCGGGATCGCACAGATACGCAGTATTTT
. | TRBJ2-2 | TRBV7-9 | . | CASSPPKGSNTGELFF | TGTGCCAGCAGCCCCCCAAAAGGGTCGAACACCGGGGAGCTGTTTTTT
. | TRBJ2-7 | TRBV20-1 | . | CSARDILSEQYF | TGCAGTGCTAGGGACATTCTTAGCGAGCAGTACTTC
. | TRBJ2-3 | TRBV25-1 | few | CASSELGAADTQYF | TGTGCCAGCAGTGAATTAGGAGCCGCAGATACGCAGTATTTT
. | TRBJ1-2 | TRBV20-1 | . | CSASPDGRGANYGYTF | TGCAGTGCTAGCCCTGATGGGAGGGGAGCTAACTATGGCTACACCTTC
. | TRBJ1-5 | TRBV5-8 | . | CASIGQVGNQPQHF | TGTGCCAGCATTGGGCAGGTCGGCAATCAGCCCCAGCATTTT
TRBD2 | TRBJ2-3 | TRBV6-1 | few | CASAKAGEFSDTQYF | TGTGCCAGCGCGAAAGCGGGAGAGTTTTCAGATACGCAGTATTTT
. | TRBJ2-1 | TRBV20-1 | . | CSARSFLGHSSYNEQFF | TGCAGTGCTAGGTCCTTCTTAGGACACAGCTCCTACAATGAGCAGTTCTTC
. | TRBJ2-1 | TRBV6-5 | . | CASSYNGRGEQFF | TGTGCCAGCAGTTACAACGGGAGAGGGGAGCAGTTCTTC
TRBD2 | TRBJ2-1 | TRBV20-1 | . | CSASRLAGGLDEQFF | TGCAGTGCTAGTAGACTAGCGGGAGGGTTGGATGAGCAGTTCTTC
. | TRBJ1-1 | TRBV27 | . | CASSLSSGSEAFF | TGTGCCAGCAGTTTATCGTCGGGTTCTGAAGCTTTCTTT
. | TRBJ2-6 | TRBV27 | . | CASSFIGSGQGGANVLTF | TGTGCCAGCAGTTTTATCGGCTCGGGGCAGGGAGGGGCCAACGTCCTGACTTTC
TRBD1 | TRBJ2-7 | TRBV12-3/TRBV12-4 | few | CACHRGQGSEQYF | TGTGCCTGTCATAGGGGGCAGGGGAGCGAGCAGTACTTC
. | TRBJ1-1 | TRBV5-1 | . | CASSSDGEAFF | TGCGCCAGCAGTTCGGACGGTGAAGCTTTCTTT
TRBD2 | TRBJ2-1 | TRBV5-1 | . | CASSLMGGRTLLRGNEQFF | TGCGCCAGCAGCTTGATGGGCGGGAGGACCCTACTTCGAGGCAATGAGCAGTTCTTC
TRBD1 | TRBJ1-5 | TRBV6-6 | . | CASSYSIGTGNNQPQHF | TGTGCCAGCAGTTACTCGATTGGGACAGGGAACAATCAGCCCCAGCATTTT
. | TRBJ1-2 | TRBV27 | . | CASRDGSFPNYGYTF | TGTGCCAGCAGGGACGGGAGCTTCCCCAACTATGGCTACACCTTC
. | TRBJ2-5 | TRBV18 | . | CASSQGVKEQYF | TGTGCCAGCTCACAGGGGGTCAAGGAGCAGTACTTC
TRBD1 | TRBJ2-5 | TRBV27 | . | CASSLAGTGVETQYF | TGTGCCAGCAGTTTAGCCGGGACAGGGGTAGAGACCCAGTACTTC
. | TRBJ1-2 | TRBV4-1 | . | CASGQDPGGLERDGYTF | TGCGCCAGCGGCCAAGATCCGGGCGGATTAGAGAGGGATGGCTACACCTTC
. | TRBJ1-1 | TRBV30 | . | CAWSLGAGAFF | TGTGCCTGGAGTTTGGGGGCGGGAGCTTTCTTT
. | TRBJ1-5 | TRBV6-2/TRBV6-3 | . | CASSRIEYQPQHF | TGTGCCAGCAGCAGAATCGAATATCAGCCCCAGCATTTT
. | TRBJ2-3 | TRBV15 | . | CATSRDRGLSDTQYF | TGTGCCACCAGCAGAGATCGTGGTCTCTCAGATACGCAGTATTTT
. | TRBJ2-4 | TRBV5-6 | . | CASSLRSGHVAKNIQYF | TGTGCCAGCAGCTTGCGGTCGGGACACGTAGCCAAAAACATTCAGTACTTC
. | TRBJ2-1 | TRBV9 | few | CASSVGGRVIGEQFF | TGTGCCAGCAGCGTAGGAGGGCGCGTGATTGGTGAGCAGTTCTTC
. | TRBJ1-4 | TRBV7-9 | . | CASSLGGATNEKRFF | TGTGCCAGCAGCTTAGGGGGTGCAACTAATGAAAAACGGTTTTTT
. | TRBJ2-7 | TRBV12-3/TRBV12-4 | . | CASSLAIHEQYF | TGTGCCAGCAGTTTAGCGATACACGAGCAGTACTTC
. | TRBJ1-2 | TRBV20-1 | . | CSAARESGGYTF | TGCAGTGCTGCCCGGGAATCGGGTGGCTACACCTTC
. | TRBJ1-1 | TRBV20-1 | . | CSARRQGRSEAFF | TGCAGTGCTAGGCGCCAGGGTCGCTCTGAAGCTTTCTTT
. | TRBJ1-2 | TRBV27 | . | CAVRDNTFGYTF | TGTGCCGTTCGGGACAACACTTTCGGCTACACCTTC